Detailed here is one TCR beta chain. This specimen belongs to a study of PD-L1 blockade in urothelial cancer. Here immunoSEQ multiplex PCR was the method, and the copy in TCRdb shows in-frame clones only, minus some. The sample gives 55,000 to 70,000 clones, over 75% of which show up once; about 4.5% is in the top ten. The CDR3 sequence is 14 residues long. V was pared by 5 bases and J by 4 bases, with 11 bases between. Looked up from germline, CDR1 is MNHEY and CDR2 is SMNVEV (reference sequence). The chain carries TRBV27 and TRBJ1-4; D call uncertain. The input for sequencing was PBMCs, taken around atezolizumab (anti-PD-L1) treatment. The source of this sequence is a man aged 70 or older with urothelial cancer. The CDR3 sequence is CASSPRRGNEKLFF. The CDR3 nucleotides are TGTGCCAGCAGTCCCCGACGGGGTAATGAAAAACTGTTTTTT.